This TCR beta chain was captured in a study of T cell repertoires in cytomegalovirus infection. TCRdb re-analysed the reads in MiXCR, keeping a single row per CDR3 protein. The sample records some 220,000 distinct CDR3 sequences, 5% to 8.5% being singletons. In this sample, this clonotype turned up many times. The V and J ends lost 6 bases and 4 bases respectively, with 10 bases between them. CDR1 is SGHTA, CDR2 FQGNSA, per germline. CDR3 length: 12 residues. What was sequenced was PBMCs. This clonotype was obtained from a human donor in good health (CMV status not recorded). Some clones in this sample may be carry-over from other donors' samples. The chain combines TRBV7-2 with TRBJ2-7, with D unresolved. The CDR3 bases are TGTGCCAGCAGTGCGCAACGGTACGAGCAGTACTTC. This sequence encodes CASSAQRYEQYF.